The 5 T cell receptor beta chains below were found in one sample sequenced in a study of T cells in Graves' hyperthyroidism and ophthalmopathy. What was amplified from RNA transcripts were TCR beta CDR3 regions. HTBI primers drove first-round RT-PCR of the TCR CDR3. Via MiXCR, TCRdb re-called the multiplex PCR reads, giving one row per CDR3 protein. The profile shows some 720,000 distinct CDR3 sequences, less than 20% of them singletons. Sequences were obtained from blood. Receptors were obtained from a man younger than 30 with Graves' hyperthyroidism.

The chain joins TRBV27 to TRBJ2-1, with 10 nucleotides matching TRBD2. J gave up 5 bases and V 6 bases, and 13 bases lay outside the gene matches. The CDR3 sequence is 17 residues long. Germline lookup yields CDR1 MNHEY and CDR2 SMNVEV (reference sequence). The CDR3 coding sequence is TGTGCCAGCAGCCCCGTGCTTTCTAGCGGGAGCCACAATGAGCAGTTCTTC. Its translation: CASSPVLSSGSHNEQFF.

The chain carries TRBV5-6 and TRBJ2-1, with D perhaps assigned TRBD1 or TRBD2 (5 bases each). Trimming shortened V by 6 bases and J by 0 bases, and 16 bases separated the two germline ends. The CDR3 is 16 residues long. Germline V gives CDR1 SGHDT, CDR2 YYEEEE. The CDR3 spells CASNPRGEHSYNEQFF. The CDR3 DNA reads as TGTGCCAGCAATCCGAGGGGCGAGCACTCCTACAATGAGCAGTTCTTC.

This clonotype turned up a few times. The chain has TRBV27 and TRBJ2-5, with 7 bases matching TRBD1. The CDR3 loop spans 16 amino acids. The V segment lost 5 bases and the J segment 5 bases; nucleotides outside the gene matches: 14. Germline V gene data show CDR1 as MNHEY and CDR2 as SMNVEV (reference sequence). The CDR3 reads CASSTRGPGWSETQYF. The CDR3 nucleotides are TGTGCCAGCAGTACTAGGGGGCCGGGATGGTCGGAGACCCAGTACTTC.

This clonotype was observed many times. The chain joins TRBV29-1 to TRBJ2-7; 7 nucleotides match TRBD2. The CDR3 loop spans 13 amino acids. In germline, CDR1 is SQVTM, CDR2 ANQGSEA. Trimming cost V 4 bases and J 0 bases; bases outside gene matches: 3. The CDR3 DNA follows: TGCAGCGTTGCTAGCGGAAGCTCCTACGAGCAGTACTTC. Its translation is CSVASGSSYEQYF.

This clonotype was picked up many times. The chain employs TRBV28 and TRBJ1-1, with D maybe TRBD1 (5 bases). This CDR3 is 14 amino acids long. The germline V gene has CDR1 MDHEN and CDR2 SYDVKM. V gave up 10 bases and J gave up 5 bases, with 20 bases separating them. The CDR3 region has the DNA TGTGCCACGTCCAATACAGGTAGTTTTACTGAAGCTTTCTTT. It codes for CATSNTGSFTEAFF.